These 7 T cell receptor beta chains originate from one sample sequenced in a study of blood T cell repertoires in COVID-19. The assay was immunoSEQ multiplex PCR, and TCRdb's table has in-frame clones only and misses some. The table shows approximately 75,000 clones, with about 74% occurring only once. The sample comprised peripheral blood. Receptor source: a human donor with acute or convalescent COVID-19. The donor label of this sample is uncertain.

V gene TRBV7-9 combines with J gene TRBJ2-7; D is ambiguous. The V end was cut by 4 bases, the J end by 4 bases, with 8 bases between. The CDR3 is 12 amino acids. CDR1 and CDR2 (germline): SEHNR, FQNEAQ (reference sequence). The CDR3 spells CASSYLAYEQYF. The CDR3 DNA is TGTGCCAGCAGCTATCTGGCTTACGAGCAGTACTTC.

The chain carries TRBV19 and TRBJ2-3; the match to TRBD2 covers 13 bases. The V gene end was trimmed by 5 bases and the J gene end by 4 bases; junction bases not matched to a gene: 6. Per the germline V gene, CDR1 is LNHDA and CDR2 is SQIVND (reference sequence). This CDR3 region has 16 residues. The CDR3 protein is CASSSRTSGSPDTQYF. The CDR3 nucleotides read TGTGCCAGTAGTTCCCGGACTAGCGGGAGTCCAGATACGCAGTATTTT. The whole variable domain, filled in from reference TRBV19 and TRBJ2-3, reads DGGITQSPKYLFRKEGQNVTLSCEQNLNHDAMYWYRQDPGQGLRLIYYSQIVNDFQKGDIAEGYSVSREKKESFPLTVTSAQKNPTAFYLCASSSRTSGSPDTQYFGPGTRLTVL.

V is TRBV6-5 and J is TRBJ2-4, with 8 bases fitting TRBD1. Trimming took 4 bases from V and 6 from J; bases not matched to a gene: 5. Germline V lookup: CDR1 MNHEY, CDR2 SVGAGI. The CDR3 consists of 14 residues. In DNA form, the CDR3 reads TGTGCCAGCAGTTCAGACAGGGGAGGAAACATTCAGTACTTC. Amino acid sequence: CASSSDRGGNIQYF.

This clone was found a few times. The chain uses TRBV2 and TRBJ1-5; D uncertain. The V gene's germline CDR1 is SNHLY and CDR2 FYNNEI. This CDR3 contains 14 residues. The V gene lost 3 bases and the J gene lost 0 bases, with 6 bases spanning the gap. The CDR3 is CASSDLYSNQPQHF. The CDR3 DNA is TGTGCCAGCAGTGACCTTTATAGCAATCAGCCCCAGCATTTT.

V usage is TRBV2 and J usage is TRBJ2-7; possible D gene TRBD2, 6 bases. The CDR3 has 14 residues. V was shortened by 2 bases and J by 6 bases, with 14 bases between the two germline ends. Germline values: CDR1 SNHLY, CDR2 FYNNEI. CDR3 protein: CASSERVAGREQYF. The CDR3 bases are TGTGCCAGCAGTGAAAGGGTGGCGGGACGCGAGCAGTACTTC.

Here the CDR3 reads CASREHGDTGSYEQYF. The CDR3 DNA sequence: TGTGCCAGTAGGGAGCATGGGGACACCGGCTCCTACGAGCAGTACTTC. The V and J genes are TRBV19 and TRBJ2-7; a possible D gene is TRBD1 (6 bases). V shed 6 bases and J shed 0 bases, with 18 bases lying between them. Germline loops: CDR1 LNHDA, CDR2 SQIVND (reference sequence). CDR3 length equals 16 residues.

The rearrangement uses TRBV29-1 and TRBJ2-3; D is undetermined. CDR1 SQVTM and CDR2 ANQGSEA come from the germline V gene. There are 13 residues in the CDR3. Trimming removed 5 bases at V and 0 bases at J, with 9 bases between. CDR3 nucleotide sequence: TGCAGCGTTCTTGTGACTAGCACAGATACGCAGTATTTT. Its protein is CSVLVTSTDTQYF.